The sequence of this T cell receptor (beta chain) was determined in a study of T cells in Graves' hyperthyroidism and ophthalmopathy. Regarding this clonotype: No antigen is known for it. A much larger clone differs by one base, so this may be a read error.

Whole-study findings and limits: Model predictions of ophthalmopathy came a median approximately 6.2 months before onset.

The CDR3 has 14 residues. V gave up 7 bases and J gave up 7 bases; unmatched junction bases: 8. Germline-derived CDR1 and CDR2 are SQVTM and ANQGSEA. RNA transcripts provided the source from which TCR beta CDR3 regions were amplified. The TCR CDR3 was amplified in a first-round RT-PCR using the HTBI primer set. TCRdb re-called the multiplex PCR reads with MiXCR, one entry per CDR3 protein. Among roughly 640,000 distinct CDR3 sequences listed, roughly a sixth were seen once. The material sequenced was blood. The chain carries TRBV29-1 and TRBJ2-1; 12 bases are a match to TRBD2. The sequence derives from a middle-aged woman with Graves' ophthalmopathy. In nucleotides, the CDR3 is TGCAGCGCCGCCGAGACTAGCGGGAGTAATGAGCAGTTCTTC. It encodes CSAAETSGSNEQFF.